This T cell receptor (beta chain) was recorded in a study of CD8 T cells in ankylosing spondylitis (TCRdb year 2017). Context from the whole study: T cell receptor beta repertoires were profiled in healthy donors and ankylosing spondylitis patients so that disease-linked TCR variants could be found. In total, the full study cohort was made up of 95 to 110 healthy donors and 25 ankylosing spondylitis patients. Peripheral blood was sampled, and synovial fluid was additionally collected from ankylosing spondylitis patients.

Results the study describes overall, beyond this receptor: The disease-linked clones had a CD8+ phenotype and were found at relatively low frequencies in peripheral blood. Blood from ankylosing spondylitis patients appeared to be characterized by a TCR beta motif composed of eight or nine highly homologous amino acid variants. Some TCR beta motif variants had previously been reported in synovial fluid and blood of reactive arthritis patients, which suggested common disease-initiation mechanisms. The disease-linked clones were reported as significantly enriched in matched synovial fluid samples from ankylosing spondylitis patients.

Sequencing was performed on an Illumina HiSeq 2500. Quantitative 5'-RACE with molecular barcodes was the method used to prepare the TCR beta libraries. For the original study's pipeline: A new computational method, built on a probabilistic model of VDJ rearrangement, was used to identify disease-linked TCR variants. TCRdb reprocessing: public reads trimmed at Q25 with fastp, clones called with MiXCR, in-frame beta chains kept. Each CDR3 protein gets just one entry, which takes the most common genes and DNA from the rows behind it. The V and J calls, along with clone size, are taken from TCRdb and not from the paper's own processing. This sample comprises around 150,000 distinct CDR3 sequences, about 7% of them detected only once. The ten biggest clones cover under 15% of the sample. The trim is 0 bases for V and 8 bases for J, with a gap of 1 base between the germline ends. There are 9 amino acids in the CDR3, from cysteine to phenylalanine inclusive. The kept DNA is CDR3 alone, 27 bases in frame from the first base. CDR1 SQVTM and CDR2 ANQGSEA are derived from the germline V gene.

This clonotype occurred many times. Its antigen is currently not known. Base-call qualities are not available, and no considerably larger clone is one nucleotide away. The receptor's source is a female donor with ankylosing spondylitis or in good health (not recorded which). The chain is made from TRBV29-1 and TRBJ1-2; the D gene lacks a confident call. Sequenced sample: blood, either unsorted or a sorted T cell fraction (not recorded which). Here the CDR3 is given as CSVEDGYTF. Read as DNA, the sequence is TGCAGCGTTGAAGACGGCTACACCTTC.